The entry that follows covers one T cell receptor (beta chain) sequence. Assay used: immunoSEQ multiplex PCR; TCRdb lists only in-frame clones, some missing. This sample carries a few hundred thousand clones, roughly 97% of them seen once, and the ten largest clones take approximately 0.057%. The data stem from a study of shared clonotypes between healthy human individuals. Germline-derived CDR1 and CDR2 are MNHNY and SVGAGI (reference sequence). CDR3 length: 14 amino acids. The ends were cut back, 9 bases at V and 1 base at J, with 13 bases in the middle. The genes are TRBV6-6 and TRBJ2-1; D may match TRBD1 or TRBD2 (5 bases each). Sequences were obtained from naive CD4+ T cells sorted from blood. Subset here: CD45RA+ positively selected. This receptor was obtained from a woman in her 30s in good health. CDR3 protein: CASGVGVSYNEQFF. The CDR3 coding sequence is TGTGCCAGTGGGGTGGGGGTTTCCTACAATGAGCAGTTCTTC.